Listed here are 10 T cell receptor beta chains from one sample, sequenced in a study of tumor-infiltrating lymphocytes in primary liver carcinoma. The researchers produced TCR beta cDNA from 500 to 550 ng total RNA with a constant-region primer. It was through three nested multiplex PCR rounds of slightly modified ARM-PCR that TCR beta libraries arose. In the first two PCR rounds, TRBV1-TRBV30 forward primers were paired with a C-beta reverse primer, and each round lasted roughly 9 cycles. TCRdb fed the multiplex PCR reads into MiXCR, producing one record per CDR3 protein. Among fewer than 80,000 distinct CDR3 sequences listed, roughly two thirds were seen once. RNA and DNA were co-extracted from about 19-30 mg of unsorted bulk tissue. Specimen: tumor-adjacent normal liver tissue. These receptors were taken from a man aged 40-49 years with primary liver carcinoma and hepatitis B virus infection.

This clonotype was recorded once. A read error is likely, as this CDR3 ends without the conserved phenylalanine or tryptophan. The V and J genes are TRBV7-9 and TRBJ2-1, with 10 bases lining up with TRBD2. Germline V gene data show CDR1 as SEHNR and CDR2 as FQNEAQ (reference sequence). The CDR3 extends over 18 amino acids. CDR3 amino acids: CASNLRLAGEVEGNEQFL. CDR3 sequence (DNA): TGTGCCAGCAACTTACGTCTAGCGGGAGAGGTAGAAGGCAATGAGCAGTTCTTA.

This clonotype was observed many times. This chain connects TRBV5-1 to TRBJ2-3; D might be TRBD2 (6 bases). CDR1 and CDR2 from the germline V gene are SGHRS and YFSETQ. The CDR3 spans 16 residues. Trimming left V 5 bases short and J 0 bases short, with 16 bases between. CDR3 in amino acids: CASRTQEGSSTDTQYF. In DNA form, the CDR3 reads TGCGCCAGCAGAACCCAGGAGGGGTCGAGCACAGATACGCAGTATTTT. The whole variable domain, remainder taken from reference TRBV5-1 and TRBJ2-3, is KAGVTQTPRYLIKTRGQQVTLSCSPISGHRSVSWYQQTPGQGLQFLFEYFSETQRNKGNFPGRFSGRQFSNSRSEMNVSTLELGDSALYLCASRTQEGSSTDTQYFGPGTRLTVL.

Of note for this clonotype: A read error may account for a junction end that differs from germline. The genes are TRBV10-3 and TRBJ2-7, with unresolved D. The germline V gene has CDR1 ENHRY and CDR2 SYGVKD. The CDR3 has 13 amino acids. The CDR3 bases are TGTGCCTTCAGCGCCTCAACAGAGTACGAGCAGTACTTC. It is translated as CAFSASTEYEQYF.

To note about this clonotype: One junction end disagrees with the germline gene, perhaps due to a read error. This rearrangement joins TRBV14 to TRBJ1-6; D unclear. In germline, CDR1 is SGHDN, CDR2 FVKESK. CDR3 length equals 14 residues. The CDR3 DNA reads TGCGCCAGCAGCCACTCAAGGGAAAATTCACCCCTCCACTTT. This translates into CASSHSRENSPLHF.

In DNA, the CDR3 is TGTGCTAACAGCTTAGATCGTGGTAAACAGACCCAGTACTTC. As protein: CANSLDRGKQTQYF. The gene calls are TRBV11-2 and TRBJ2-5; the D is unclear. Looked up from germline, CDR1 is SGHAT and CDR2 is FQNNGV. The CDR3 consists of 14 residues.

This chain links TRBV6-1 with TRBJ2-2; D call uncertain. Trimming pared 4 bases from V and 4 bases from J, leaving 10 bases between. The CDR3 totals 14 residues. Germline CDR1 is MNHNS and CDR2 is SASEGT. CDR3 protein: CASSGLVTTGELFF. The CDR3 nucleotides are TGTGCCAGCAGTGGGTTAGTGACCACCGGGGAGCTGTTTTTT.

On this clonotype: This could be a read error, since a much larger clone is one nucleotide away. The V gene is TRBV4-1, the J gene TRBJ2-7; TRBD2 is a possible D gene (6 bases). Germline values: CDR1 MGHRA, CDR2 YSYEKL. This CDR3 has 14 amino acids. CDR3 bases: TGCGCCAGCGGCCAGGCCCGGGACGGGGGAGAGCAGTACTTC. This gives the protein CASGQARDGGEQYF.

Concerning this clonotype itself: The junction shows a germline mismatch at one end, possibly a read error. Here the CDR3 reads CTRSPRQEYYEQYF. The CDR3 DNA is TGTACCAGGAGTCCTCGACAGGAGTACTACGAGCAGTACTTC. This chain connects TRBV28 to TRBJ2-7; weak D call: TRBD1 (6 bases). Germline V gene sequence: CDR1 MDHEN, CDR2 SYDVKM. CDR3 length: 14 amino acids.

The table lists this clonotype with many counts. V and J are TRBV4-2 and TRBJ2-7; D perhaps matches TRBD2 (5 bases). CDR3 length equals 15 residues. V was clipped by 1 base and J by 0 bases, with 10 bases between them. Germline CDR1 reads LGHNA; CDR2 reads YNFKEQ. The CDR3 region has the DNA TGTGCCAGCAGCCAAGCTCTTGGGAGCTCCTACGAGCAGTACTTC. This gives the protein CASSQALGSSYEQYF.

This clonotype occurred many times. V is TRBV4-1 and J is TRBJ1-5; D ambiguous. The CDR3 length is 14 residues. V shed 0 bases and J shed 3 bases, with 6 bases lying between them. Per germline, CDR1 MGHRA and CDR2 YSYEKL. The CDR3 here is CASSQDTVNQPQHF. The CDR3 DNA follows: TGCGCCAGCAGCCAAGATACGGTCAATCAGCCCCAGCATTTT.